The rows below give T cell receptor beta chains drawn from one sample of a study of T cell repertoires in cytomegalovirus infection. TCRdb re-derived calls from the reads in MiXCR, one entry per CDR3 protein. The table shows roughly 180,000 distinct CDR3 sequences, with about a sixth occurring only once. The sample taken for sequencing was CD8+ T cells from PBMCs. These TCRs come from a human donor in good health (CMV status not recorded). Some clones in this sample may be carry-over from other donors' samples. The CDR3 runs from the conserved cysteine through the conserved F or W. The D gene is left open where the match is weak. Clone size appears in some rows only: once, few, many, or a class for an expanded clone.

v_call	j_call	clone_size	d_call	cdr3_aa	cdr3_nt
TRBV7-8	TRBJ2-7	-	TRBD1	CASSLATGGKVQQQYF	TGTGCCAGCAGCTTAGCGACAGGGGGCAAGGTTCAGCAGCAGTACTTC
TRBV6-6	TRBJ2-1	-	-	CASSYSTRYNEQFF	TGTGCCAGCAGTTACTCTACTAGGTACAATGAGCAGTTCTTC
TRBV7-2	TRBJ2-1	-	-	CASSPSGEQFF	TGTGCCAGCAGCCCTTCGGGAGAGCAGTTCTTC
TRBV7-9	TRBJ2-7	few	-	CASSSPIRMSSYEQYF	TGTGCCAGCAGCTCCCCGATTAGAATGAGCTCCTACGAGCAGTACTTC
TRBV12-3/TRBV12-4	TRBJ2-1	-	-	CASSLGSGAYNEQFF	TGTGCCAGCAGTTTAGGGTCGGGGGCTTACAATGAGCAGTTCTTC
TRBV7-9	TRBJ2-7	few	-	CASSELGTYEQYF	TGTGCCAGCAGCGAACTGGGGACCTACGAGCAGTACTTC
TRBV9	TRBJ1-1	-	-	CASSAGGGTEAFF	TGTGCCAGCAGCGCCGGGGGAGGCACTGAAGCTTTCTTT
TRBV7-8	TRBJ2-3	-	TRBD2	CASSSILETSGSTDTQYF	TGTGCCAGCAGCTCCATCCTAGAGACTAGCGGGAGCACAGATACGCAGTATTTT
TRBV9	TRBJ1-5	-	-	CASSVGGDGQPQHF	TGTGCCAGCAGCGTAGGTGGTGATGGGCAGCCCCAGCATTTT
TRBV4-1	TRBJ2-1	few	TRBD2	CASSQEAAGVYGDNEQFF	TGCGCCAGCAGCCAAGAGGCAGCGGGGGTCTATGGGGACAATGAGCAGTTCTTC
TRBV7-2	TRBJ2-7	few	-	CASSLGGTSYEQYF	TGTGCCAGCAGCTTAGGGGGGACCTCCTACGAGCAGTACTTC
TRBV7-9	TRBJ2-7	-	-	CASSQETYEQYF	TGTGCCAGCAGCCAGGAAACCTACGAGCAGTACTTC
TRBV25-1	TRBJ1-2	many	-	CASSHTANYGYTF	TGTGCCAGCAGCCACACAGCTAACTATGGCTACACCTTC
TRBV7-9	TRBJ1-1	many	TRBD1	CASSLAQGGNTEAFF	TGTGCCAGCAGCTTAGCCCAGGGGGGCAACACTGAAGCTTTCTTT
TRBV7-2	TRBJ1-2	-	-	CASSPQRGDGYTF	TGTGCCAGCAGCCCTCAGCGGGGAGATGGCTACACCTTC
TRBV7-8	TRBJ2-3	few	-	CASSPTGRLDTQYF	TGTGCCAGCAGCCCTACTGGGCGACTGGATACGCAGTATTTT
TRBV27	TRBJ2-7	few	-	CASSRRTRGNEQYF	TGTGCCAGCAGCCGGCGGACAAGGGGGAACGAGCAGTACTTC
TRBV12-3/TRBV12-4	TRBJ2-5	-	-	CASSLATVTQMKETQYF	TGTGCCAGCAGTTTAGCGACAGTGACCCAAATGAAAGAGACCCAGTACTTC
TRBV12-3/TRBV12-4	TRBJ2-1	-	-	CASSLGAAQYNEQFF	TGTGCCAGCAGTTTAGGGGCAGCCCAATACAATGAGCAGTTCTTC
TRBV28	TRBJ2-7	few	-	CASSPGITGYEQYF	TGTGCCAGCAGTCCGGGAATAACCGGTTACGAGCAGTACTTC
TRBV7-9	TRBJ2-7	few	-	CASSSTGNEQYF	TGTGCCAGCAGTTCGACAGGTAACGAGCAGTACTTC
TRBV2	TRBJ2-7	-	-	CASKGDIIYEQYF	TGTGCCAGCAAGGGGGACATAATCTACGAGCAGTACTTC
TRBV12-3/TRBV12-4	TRBJ1-1	few	-	CASSLGEPEAFF	TGTGCCAGCAGTTTAGGCGAACCTGAAGCTTTCTTT